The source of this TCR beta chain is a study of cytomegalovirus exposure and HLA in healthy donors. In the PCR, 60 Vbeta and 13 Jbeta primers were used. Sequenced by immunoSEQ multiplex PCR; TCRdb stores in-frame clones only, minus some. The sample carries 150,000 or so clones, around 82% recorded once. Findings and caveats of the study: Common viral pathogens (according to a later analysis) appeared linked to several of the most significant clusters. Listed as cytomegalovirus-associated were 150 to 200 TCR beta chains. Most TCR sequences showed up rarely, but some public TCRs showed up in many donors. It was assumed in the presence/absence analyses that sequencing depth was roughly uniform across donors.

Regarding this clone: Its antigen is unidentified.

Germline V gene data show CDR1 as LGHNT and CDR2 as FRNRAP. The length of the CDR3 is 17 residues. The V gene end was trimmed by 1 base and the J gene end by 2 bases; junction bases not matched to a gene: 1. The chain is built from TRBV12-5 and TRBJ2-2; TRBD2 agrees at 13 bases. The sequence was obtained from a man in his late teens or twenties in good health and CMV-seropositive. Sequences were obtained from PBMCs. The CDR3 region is CASGLGTSGRNTGELFF. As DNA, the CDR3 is TGTGCTAGTGGTTTGGGGACTAGCGGGAGAAACACCGGGGAGCTGTTTTTT.